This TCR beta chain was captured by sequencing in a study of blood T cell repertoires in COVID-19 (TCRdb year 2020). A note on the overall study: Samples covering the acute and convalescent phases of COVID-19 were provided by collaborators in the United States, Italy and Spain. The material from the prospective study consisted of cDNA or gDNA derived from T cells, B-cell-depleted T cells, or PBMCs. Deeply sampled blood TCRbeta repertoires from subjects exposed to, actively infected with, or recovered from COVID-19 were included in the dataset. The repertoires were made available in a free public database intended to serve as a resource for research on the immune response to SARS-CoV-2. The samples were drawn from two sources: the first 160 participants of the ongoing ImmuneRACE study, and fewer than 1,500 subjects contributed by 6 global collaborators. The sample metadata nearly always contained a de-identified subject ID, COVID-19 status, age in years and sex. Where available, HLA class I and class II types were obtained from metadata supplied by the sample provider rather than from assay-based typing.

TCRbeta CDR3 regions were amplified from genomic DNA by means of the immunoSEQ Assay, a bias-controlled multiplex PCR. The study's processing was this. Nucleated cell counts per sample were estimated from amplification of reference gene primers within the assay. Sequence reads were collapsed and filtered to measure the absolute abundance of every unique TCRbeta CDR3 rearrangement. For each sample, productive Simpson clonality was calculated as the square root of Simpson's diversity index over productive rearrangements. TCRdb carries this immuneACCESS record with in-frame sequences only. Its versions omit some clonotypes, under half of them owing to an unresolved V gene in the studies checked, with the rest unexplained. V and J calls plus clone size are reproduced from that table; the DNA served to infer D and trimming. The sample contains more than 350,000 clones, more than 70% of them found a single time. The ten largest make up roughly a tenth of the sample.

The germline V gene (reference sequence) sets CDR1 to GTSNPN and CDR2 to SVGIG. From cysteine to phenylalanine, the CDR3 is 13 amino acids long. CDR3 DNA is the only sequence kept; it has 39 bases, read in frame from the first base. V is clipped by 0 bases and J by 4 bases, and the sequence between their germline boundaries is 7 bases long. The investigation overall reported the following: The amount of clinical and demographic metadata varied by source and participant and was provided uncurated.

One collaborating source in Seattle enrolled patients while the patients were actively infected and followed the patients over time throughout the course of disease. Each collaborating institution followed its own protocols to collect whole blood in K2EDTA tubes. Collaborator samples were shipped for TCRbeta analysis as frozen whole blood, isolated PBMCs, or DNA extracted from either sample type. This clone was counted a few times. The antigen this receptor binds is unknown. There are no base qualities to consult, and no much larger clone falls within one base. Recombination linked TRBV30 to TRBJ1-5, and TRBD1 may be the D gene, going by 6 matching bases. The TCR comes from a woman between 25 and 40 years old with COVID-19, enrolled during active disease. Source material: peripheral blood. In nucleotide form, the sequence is TGTGCCTGGAGTGTAGGGACAAATCAGCCCCAGCATTTT. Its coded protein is CAWSVGTNQPQHF.